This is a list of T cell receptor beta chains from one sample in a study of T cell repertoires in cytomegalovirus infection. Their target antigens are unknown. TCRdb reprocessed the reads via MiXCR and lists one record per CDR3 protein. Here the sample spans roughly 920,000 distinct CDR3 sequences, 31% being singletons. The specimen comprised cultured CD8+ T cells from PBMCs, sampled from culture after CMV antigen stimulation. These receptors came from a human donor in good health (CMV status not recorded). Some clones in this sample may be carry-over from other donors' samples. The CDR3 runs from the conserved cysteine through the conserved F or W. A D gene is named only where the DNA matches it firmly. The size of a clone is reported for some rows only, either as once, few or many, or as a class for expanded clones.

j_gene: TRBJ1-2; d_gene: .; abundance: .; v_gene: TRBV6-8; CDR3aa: CASFGVIGGSANYGYTF; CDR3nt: TGTGCCAGCTTTGGGGTCATAGGTGGATCAGCTAACTATGGCTACACCTTC
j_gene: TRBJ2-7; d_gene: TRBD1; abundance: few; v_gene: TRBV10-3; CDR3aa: CAILTGSEQYF; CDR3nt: TGTGCCATTTTGACAGGGTCCGAGCAGTACTTC
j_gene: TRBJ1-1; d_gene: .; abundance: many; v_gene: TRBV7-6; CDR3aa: CASSLRLGVNTEAFF; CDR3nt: TGTGCCAGCAGCTTACGCCTGGGGGTGAACACTGAAGCTTTCTTT
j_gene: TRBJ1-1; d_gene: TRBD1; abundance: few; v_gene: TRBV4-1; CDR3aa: CASSQDQAGGTEAFF; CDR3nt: TGCGCCAGCAGCCAAGATCAGGCAGGGGGGACTGAAGCTTTCTTT
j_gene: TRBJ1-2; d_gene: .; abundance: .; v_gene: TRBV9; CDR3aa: CASSGGKNYGYTF; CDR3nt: TGTGCCAGCAGCGGAGGGAAGAACTATGGCTACACCTTC
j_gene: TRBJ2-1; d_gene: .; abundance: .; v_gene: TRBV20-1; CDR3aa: CSARDPGIGSYNEQFF; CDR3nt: TGCAGTGCTAGAGATCCCGGGATAGGCTCCTACAATGAGCAGTTCTTC
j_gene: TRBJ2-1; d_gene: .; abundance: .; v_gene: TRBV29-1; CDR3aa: CSVEFRRSYNEQFF; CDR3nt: TGCAGCGTTGAATTCCGTCGCTCCTACAATGAGCAGTTCTTC
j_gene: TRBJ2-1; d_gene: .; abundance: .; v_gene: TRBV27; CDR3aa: CASSSTQGGSYNEQFF; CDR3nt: TGTGCCAGCAGTTCTACACAAGGGGGATCCTACAATGAGCAGTTCTTC
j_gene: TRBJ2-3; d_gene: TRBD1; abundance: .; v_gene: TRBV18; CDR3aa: CASSPPLGGPTDTQYF; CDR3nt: TGTGCCAGCTCACCACCTTTAGGGGGCCCCACAGATACGCAGTATTTT
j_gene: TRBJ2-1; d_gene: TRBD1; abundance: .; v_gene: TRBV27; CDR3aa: CASSGNRGLINEQFF; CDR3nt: TGTGCCAGCAGTGGAAACAGGGGTTTGATCAATGAGCAGTTCTTC
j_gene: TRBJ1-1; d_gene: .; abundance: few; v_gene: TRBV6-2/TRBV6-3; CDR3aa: CASSYSATLNTEAFF; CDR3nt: TGTGCCAGCAGTTACTCGGCAACTCTGAACACTGAAGCTTTCTTT
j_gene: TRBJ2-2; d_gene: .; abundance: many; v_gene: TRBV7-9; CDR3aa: CASSLDRGELFF; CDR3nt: TGTGCCAGCAGCTTAGACCGCGGGGAGCTGTTTTTT
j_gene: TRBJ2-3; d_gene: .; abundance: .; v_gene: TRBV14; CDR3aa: CASSGRGSREPTDTQYF; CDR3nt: TGTGCCAGCAGCGGCCGAGGATCAAGGGAGCCCACAGATACGCAGTATTTT
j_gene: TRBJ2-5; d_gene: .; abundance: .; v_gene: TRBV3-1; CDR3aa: CASSLRGAETRYF; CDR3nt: TGTGCCAGCAGCCTCCGGGGGGCCGAGACCCGGTACTTC
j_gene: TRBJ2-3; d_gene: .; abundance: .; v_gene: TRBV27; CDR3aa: CASTSLSTIRPDTQYF; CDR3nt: TGTGCCAGCACCAGTCTATCTACAATAAGACCAGATACGCAGTATTTT
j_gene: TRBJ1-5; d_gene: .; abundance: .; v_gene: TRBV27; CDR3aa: CASSPWGPQPQHF; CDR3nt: TGTGCCAGCAGTCCTTGGGGGCCTCAGCCCCAGCATTTT
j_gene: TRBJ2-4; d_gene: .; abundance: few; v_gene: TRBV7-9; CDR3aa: CASSLTENIQYF; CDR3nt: TGTGCCAGCAGCTTGACAGAAAACATTCAGTACTTC
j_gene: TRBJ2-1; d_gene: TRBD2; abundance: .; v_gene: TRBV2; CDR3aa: CASRRDYSTQSSYNEQFF; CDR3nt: TGTGCCAGCAGGAGGGACTACTCTACCCAATCCTCCTACAATGAGCAGTTCTTC
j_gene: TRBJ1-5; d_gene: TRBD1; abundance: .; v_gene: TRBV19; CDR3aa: CASTRGQYNQPQHF; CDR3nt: TGTGCCAGTACCCGGGGACAGTACAATCAGCCCCAGCATTTT
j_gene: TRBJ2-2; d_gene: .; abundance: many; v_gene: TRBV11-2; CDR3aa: CASSPRQGGTGELFF; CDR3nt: TGTGCCAGCAGCCCCCGTCAGGGTGGAACCGGGGAGCTGTTTTTT
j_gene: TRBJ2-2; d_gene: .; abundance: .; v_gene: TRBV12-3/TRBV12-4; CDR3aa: CASGHGYQSGELFF; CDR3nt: TGTGCCAGCGGGCACGGATATCAATCAGGGGAGCTGTTTTTT
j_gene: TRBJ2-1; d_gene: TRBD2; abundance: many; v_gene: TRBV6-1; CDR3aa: CASEASGGAYEQFF; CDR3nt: TGTGCCAGCGAGGCTAGCGGGGGGGCCTATGAGCAGTTCTTC
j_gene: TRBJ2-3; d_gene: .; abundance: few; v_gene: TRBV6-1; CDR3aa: CASSFFASGTDTQYF; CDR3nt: TGTGCCAGCAGTTTCTTCGCTAGCGGCACAGATACGCAGTATTTT
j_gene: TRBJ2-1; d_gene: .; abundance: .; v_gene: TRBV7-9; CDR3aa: CASSLDWVVYNEQFF; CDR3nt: TGTGCCAGCAGCCTAGACTGGGTTGTCTACAATGAGCAGTTCTTC
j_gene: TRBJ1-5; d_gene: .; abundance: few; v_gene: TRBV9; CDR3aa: CASSAGGINQPQHF; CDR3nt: TGTGCCAGCAGCGCCGGGGGGATCAATCAGCCCCAGCATTTT
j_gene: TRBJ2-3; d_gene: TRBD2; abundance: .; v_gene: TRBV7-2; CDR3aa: CASRERGARRDTQYF; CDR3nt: TGTGCCTCTCGGGAGCGGGGGGCGCGTCGGGATACGCAGTATTTT
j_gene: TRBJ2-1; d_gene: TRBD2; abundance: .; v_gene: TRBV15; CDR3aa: CATSTRLAGPNNEQFF; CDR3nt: TGTGCCACCAGCACCCGACTAGCGGGGCCTAACAATGAGCAGTTCTTC
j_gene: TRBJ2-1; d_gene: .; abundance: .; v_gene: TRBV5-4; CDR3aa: CASRHGYNEQFF; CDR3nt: TGTGCCAGCAGGCATGGTTACAATGAGCAGTTCTTC
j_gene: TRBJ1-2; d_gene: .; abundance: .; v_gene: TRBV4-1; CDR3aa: CASSQDLPGDGYTF; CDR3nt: TGCGCCAGCAGCCAAGATCTCCCCGGCGATGGCTACACCTTC
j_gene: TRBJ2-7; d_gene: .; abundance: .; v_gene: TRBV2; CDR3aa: CASSDRGRSYEQYF; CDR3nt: TGTGCCAGCAGTGACAGGGGGAGGTCCTACGAGCAGTACTTC
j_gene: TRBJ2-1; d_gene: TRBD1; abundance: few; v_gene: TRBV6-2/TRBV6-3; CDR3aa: CASSMKDRGLMDEQFF; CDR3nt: TGTGCCAGCAGTATGAAGGACAGGGGGCTTATGGATGAGCAGTTCTTC
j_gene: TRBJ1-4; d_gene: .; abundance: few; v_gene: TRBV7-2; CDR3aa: CASSLWAAHEKLFF; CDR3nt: TGTGCCAGCAGCTTATGGGCGGCTCATGAAAAACTGTTTTTT
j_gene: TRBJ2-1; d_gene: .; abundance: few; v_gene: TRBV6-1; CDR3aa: CASSEGTYSYNEQFF; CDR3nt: TGTGCCAGCAGTGAAGGGACGTACTCCTACAATGAGCAGTTCTTC
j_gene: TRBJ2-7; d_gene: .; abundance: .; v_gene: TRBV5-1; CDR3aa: CASSSEQGYEQYF; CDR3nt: TGCGCCAGCAGCTCGGAGCAAGGCTACGAGCAGTACTTC
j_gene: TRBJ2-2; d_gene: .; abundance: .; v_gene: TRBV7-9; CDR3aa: CASSFLPPANTGELFF; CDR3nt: TGTGCCAGCAGCTTTTTGCCCCCTGCGAACACCGGGGAGCTGTTTTTT
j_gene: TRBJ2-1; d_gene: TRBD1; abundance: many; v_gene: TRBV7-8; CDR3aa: CASSLATGGDEQFF; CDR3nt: TGTGCCAGCAGCTTAGCGACAGGGGGGGATGAGCAGTTCTTC
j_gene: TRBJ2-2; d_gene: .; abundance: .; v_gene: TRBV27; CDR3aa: CASSFGIANTGELFF; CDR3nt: TGTGCCAGCAGTTTCGGTATCGCGAACACCGGGGAGCTGTTTTTT
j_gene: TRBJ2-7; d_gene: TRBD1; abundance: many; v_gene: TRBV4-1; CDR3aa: CASSHRQGAYEQYF; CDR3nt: TGCGCCAGCAGCCATCGACAGGGGGCATACGAGCAGTACTTC
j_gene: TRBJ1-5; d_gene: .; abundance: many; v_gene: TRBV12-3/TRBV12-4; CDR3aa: CASSLAAFNSNQPQHF; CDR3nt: TGTGCCAGCAGTTTAGCGGCATTCAATAGCAATCAGCCCCAGCATTTT
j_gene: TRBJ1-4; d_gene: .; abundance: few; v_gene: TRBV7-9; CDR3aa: CASSLTGVGATNEKLFF; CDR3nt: TGTGCCAGCAGCTTGACGGGGGTCGGGGCAACTAATGAAAAACTGTTTTTT
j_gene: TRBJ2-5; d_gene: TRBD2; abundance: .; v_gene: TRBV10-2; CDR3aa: CASSEWGLAGGLQETRYF; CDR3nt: TGCGCCAGCAGTGAGTGGGGACTAGCGGGGGGACTCCAAGAGACCCGGTACTTC
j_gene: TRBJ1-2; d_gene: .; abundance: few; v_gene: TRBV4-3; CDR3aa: CASSQDYDRRTKGDYGYTF; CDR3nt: TGCGCCAGCAGCCAAGATTACGACAGAAGGACCAAAGGGGACTATGGCTACACCTTC